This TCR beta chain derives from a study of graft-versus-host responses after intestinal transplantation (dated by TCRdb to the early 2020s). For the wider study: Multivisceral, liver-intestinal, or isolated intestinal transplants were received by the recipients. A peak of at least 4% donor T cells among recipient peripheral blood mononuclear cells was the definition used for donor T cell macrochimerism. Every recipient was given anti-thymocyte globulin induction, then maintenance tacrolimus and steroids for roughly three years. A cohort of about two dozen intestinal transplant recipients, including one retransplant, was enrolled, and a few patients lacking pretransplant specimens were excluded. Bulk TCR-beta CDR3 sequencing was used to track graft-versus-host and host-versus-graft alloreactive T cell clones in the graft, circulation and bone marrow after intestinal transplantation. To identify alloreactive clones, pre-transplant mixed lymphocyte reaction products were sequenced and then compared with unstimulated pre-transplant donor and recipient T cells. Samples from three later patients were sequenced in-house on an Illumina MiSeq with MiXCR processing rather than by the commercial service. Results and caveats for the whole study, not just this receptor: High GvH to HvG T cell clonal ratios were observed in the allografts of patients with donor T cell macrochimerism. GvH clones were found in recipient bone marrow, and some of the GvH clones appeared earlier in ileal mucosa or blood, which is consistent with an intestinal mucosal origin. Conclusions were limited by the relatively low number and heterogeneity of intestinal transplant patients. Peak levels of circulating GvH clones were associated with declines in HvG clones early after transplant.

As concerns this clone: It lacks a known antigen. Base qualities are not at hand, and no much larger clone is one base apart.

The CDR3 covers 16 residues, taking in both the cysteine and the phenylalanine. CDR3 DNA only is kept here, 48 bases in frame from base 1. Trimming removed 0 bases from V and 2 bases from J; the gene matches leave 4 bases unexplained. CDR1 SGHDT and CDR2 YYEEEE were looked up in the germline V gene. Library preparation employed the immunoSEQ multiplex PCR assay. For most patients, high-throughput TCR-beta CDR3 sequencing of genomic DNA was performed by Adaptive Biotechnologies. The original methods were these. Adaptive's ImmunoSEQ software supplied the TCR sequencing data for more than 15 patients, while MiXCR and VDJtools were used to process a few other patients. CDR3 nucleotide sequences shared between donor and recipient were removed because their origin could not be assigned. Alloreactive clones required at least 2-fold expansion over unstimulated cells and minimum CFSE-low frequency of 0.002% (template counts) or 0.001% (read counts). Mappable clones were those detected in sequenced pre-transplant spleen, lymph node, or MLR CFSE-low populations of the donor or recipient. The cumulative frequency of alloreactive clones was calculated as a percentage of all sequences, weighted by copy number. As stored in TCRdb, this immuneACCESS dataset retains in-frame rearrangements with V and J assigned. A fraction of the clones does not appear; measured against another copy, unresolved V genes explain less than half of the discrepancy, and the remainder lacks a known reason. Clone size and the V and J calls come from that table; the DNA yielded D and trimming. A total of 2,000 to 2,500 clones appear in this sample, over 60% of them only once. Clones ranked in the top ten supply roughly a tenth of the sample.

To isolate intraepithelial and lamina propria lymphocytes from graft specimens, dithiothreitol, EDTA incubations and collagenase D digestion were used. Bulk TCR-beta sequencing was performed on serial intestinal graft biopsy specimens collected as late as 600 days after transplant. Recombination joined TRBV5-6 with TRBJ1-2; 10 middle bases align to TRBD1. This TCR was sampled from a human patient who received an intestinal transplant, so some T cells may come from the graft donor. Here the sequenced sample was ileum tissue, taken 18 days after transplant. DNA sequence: TGTGCCAGCAGCTTGGTTCCGGGACAGGGGAACTATGGCTACACCTTC. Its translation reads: CASSLVPGQGNYGYTF.